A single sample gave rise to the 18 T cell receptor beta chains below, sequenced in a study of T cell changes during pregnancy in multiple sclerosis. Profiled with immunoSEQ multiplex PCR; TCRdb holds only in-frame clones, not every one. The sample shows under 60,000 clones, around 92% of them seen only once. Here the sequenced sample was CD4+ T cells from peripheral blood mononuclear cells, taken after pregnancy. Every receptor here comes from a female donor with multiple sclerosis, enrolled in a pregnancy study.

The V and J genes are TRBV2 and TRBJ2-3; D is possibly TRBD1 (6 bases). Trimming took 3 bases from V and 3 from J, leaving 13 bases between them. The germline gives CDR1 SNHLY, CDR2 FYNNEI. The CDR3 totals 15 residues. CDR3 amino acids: CASSDPQGRTDTQYF. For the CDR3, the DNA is TGTGCCAGCAGTGATCCCCAGGGGAGAACAGATACGCAGTATTTT.

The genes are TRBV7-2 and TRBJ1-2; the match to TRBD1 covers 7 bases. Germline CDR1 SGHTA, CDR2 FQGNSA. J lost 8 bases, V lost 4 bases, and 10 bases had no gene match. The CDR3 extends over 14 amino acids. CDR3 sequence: CASSYPGGSGGYTF. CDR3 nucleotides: TGTGCCAGCAGCTATCCAGGGGGGAGTGGAGGCTACACCTTC.

For the CDR3, the DNA is TGCAGCGTTGCACGGGTGGACACTGAAGCTTTCTTT. It specifies CSVARVDTEAFF. V is TRBV29-1 and J is TRBJ1-1; D remains ambiguous. The CDR3 has 12 amino acids. Trimming stripped 4 bases from V and 3 bases from J, with 9 bases between. Per germline, CDR1 SQVTM and CDR2 ANQGSEA.

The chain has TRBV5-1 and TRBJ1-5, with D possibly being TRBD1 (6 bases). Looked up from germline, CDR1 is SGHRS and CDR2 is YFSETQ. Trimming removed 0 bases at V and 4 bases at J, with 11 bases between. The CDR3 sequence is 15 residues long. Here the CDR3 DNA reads TGCGCCAGCAGCTTGGTCGCAGGGGTGAATCAGCCCCAGCATTTT. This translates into CASSLVAGVNQPQHF.

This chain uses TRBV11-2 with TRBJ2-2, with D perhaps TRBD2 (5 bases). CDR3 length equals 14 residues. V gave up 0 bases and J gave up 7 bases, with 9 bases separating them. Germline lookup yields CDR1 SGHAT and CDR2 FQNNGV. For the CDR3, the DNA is TGTGCCAGCAGCTTAGATCGTGCGGGCGGGGAGCTGTTTTTT. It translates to CASSLDRAGGELFF.

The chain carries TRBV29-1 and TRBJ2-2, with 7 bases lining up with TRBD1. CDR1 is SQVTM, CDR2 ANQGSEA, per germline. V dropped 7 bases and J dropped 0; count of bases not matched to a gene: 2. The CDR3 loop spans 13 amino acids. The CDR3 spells CSADRANTGELFF. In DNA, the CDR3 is TGCAGCGCCGACAGGGCGAACACCGGGGAGCTGTTTTTT.

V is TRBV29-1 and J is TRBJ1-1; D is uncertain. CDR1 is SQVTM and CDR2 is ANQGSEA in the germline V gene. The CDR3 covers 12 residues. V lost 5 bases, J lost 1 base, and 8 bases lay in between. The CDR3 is CSVRRWNTEAFF. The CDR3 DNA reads TGCAGCGTTCGTAGATGGAACACTGAAGCTTTCTTT.

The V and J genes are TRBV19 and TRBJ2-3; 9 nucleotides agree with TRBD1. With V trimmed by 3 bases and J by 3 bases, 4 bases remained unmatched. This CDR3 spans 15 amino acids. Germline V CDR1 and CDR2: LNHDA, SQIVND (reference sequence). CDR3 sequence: CASSMRTGVTDTQYF. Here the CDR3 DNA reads TGTGCCAGTAGTATGAGGACAGGGGTGACAGATACGCAGTATTTT.

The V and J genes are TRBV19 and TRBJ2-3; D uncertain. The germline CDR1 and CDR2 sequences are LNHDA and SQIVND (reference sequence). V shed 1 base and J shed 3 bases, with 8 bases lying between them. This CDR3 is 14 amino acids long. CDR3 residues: CASSIAAGTDTQYF. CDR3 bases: TGTGCCAGTAGTATAGCGGCCGGGACAGATACGCAGTATTTT.

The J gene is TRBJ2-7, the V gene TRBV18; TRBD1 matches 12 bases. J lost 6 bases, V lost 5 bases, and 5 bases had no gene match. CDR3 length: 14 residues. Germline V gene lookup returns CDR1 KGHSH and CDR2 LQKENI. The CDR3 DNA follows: TGTGCCAGCTCATCGGGACAGGGGGCGGGCGAGCAGTACTTC. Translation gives CASSSGQGAGEQYF.

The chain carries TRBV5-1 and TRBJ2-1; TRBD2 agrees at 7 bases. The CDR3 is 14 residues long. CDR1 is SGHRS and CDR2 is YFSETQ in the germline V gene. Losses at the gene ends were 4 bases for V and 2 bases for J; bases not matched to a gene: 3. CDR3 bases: TGCGCCAGCAGCCTAGCGGAGACCTACAATGAGCAGTTCTTC. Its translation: CASSLAETYNEQFF.

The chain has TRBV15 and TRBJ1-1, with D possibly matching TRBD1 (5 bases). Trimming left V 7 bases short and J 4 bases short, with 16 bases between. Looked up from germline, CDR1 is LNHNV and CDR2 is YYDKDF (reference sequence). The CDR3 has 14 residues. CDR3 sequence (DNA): TGTGCCACCACTTGGGGCAGGGATAGCACTGAAGCTTTCTTT. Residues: CATTWGRDSTEAFF. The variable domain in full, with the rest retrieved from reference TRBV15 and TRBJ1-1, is DAMVIQNPRYQVTQFGKPVTLSCSQTLNHNVMYWYQQKSSQAPKLLFHYYDKDFNNEADTPDNFQSRRPNTSFCFLDIRSPGLGDTAMYLCATTWGRDSTEAFFGQGTRLTVV.

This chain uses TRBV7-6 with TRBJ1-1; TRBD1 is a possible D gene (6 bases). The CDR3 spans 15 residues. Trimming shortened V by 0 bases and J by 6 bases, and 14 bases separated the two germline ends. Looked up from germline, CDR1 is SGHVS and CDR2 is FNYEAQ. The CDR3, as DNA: TGTGCCAGCAGCTTAGCGGGGGCTGGGGTCGCTGAAGCTTTCTTT. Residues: CASSLAGAGVAEAFF.

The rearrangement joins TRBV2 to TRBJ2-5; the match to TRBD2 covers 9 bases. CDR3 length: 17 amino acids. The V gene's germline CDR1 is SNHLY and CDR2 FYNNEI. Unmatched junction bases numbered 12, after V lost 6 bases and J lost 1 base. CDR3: CASRSLAGLIFQETQYF. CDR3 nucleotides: TGTGCCAGCAGGTCCCTAGCGGGATTGATTTTCCAAGAGACCCAGTACTTC.

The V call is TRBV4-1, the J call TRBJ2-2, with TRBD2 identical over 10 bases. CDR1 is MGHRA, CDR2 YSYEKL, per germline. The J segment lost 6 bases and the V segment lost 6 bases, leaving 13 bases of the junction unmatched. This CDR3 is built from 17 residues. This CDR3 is CASRGGLAGVVSGELFF. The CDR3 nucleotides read TGCGCCAGCAGGGGGGGCCTAGCGGGAGTCGTGTCCGGGGAGCTGTTTTTT.

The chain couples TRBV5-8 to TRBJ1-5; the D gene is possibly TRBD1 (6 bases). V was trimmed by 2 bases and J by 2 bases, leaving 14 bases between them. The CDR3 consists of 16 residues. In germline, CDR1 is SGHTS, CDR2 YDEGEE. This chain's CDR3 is CASSFSGVSGNQPQHF. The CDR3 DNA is TGTGCCAGCAGCTTTTCAGGGGTGAGTGGCAATCAGCCCCAGCATTTT.

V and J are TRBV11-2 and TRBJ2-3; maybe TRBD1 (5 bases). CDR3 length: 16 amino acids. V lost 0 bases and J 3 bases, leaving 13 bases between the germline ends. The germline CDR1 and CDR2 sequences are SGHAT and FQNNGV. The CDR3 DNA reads TGTGCCAGCAGCTTAGATCAGGGTATTCGTACAGATACGCAGTATTTT. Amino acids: CASSLDQGIRTDTQYF.

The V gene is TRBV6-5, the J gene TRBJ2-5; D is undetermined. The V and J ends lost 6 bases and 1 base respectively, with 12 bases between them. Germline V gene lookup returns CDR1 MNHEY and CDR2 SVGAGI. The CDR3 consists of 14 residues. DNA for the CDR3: TGTGCCAGCAGCCTCACTTTCGCCCAAGAGACCCAGTACTTC. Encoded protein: CASSLTFAQETQYF.